Listed below are T cell receptor beta chains from one sample, sequenced in a study of shared clonotypes between healthy human individuals. The data were produced by immunoSEQ multiplex PCR, yet TCRdb's version contains in-frame clones alone and is incomplete. Of about 1.1 million clones in the sample, approximately 80% were seen once. The sequenced sample consisted of memory CD4+ T cells from PBMCs. The source is a man between 18 and 35 years old in good health. Some clones in this sample may be carry-over from other donors' samples. Both conserved end residues are trimmed from each CDR3. Fields, in order: V gene, D gene, J gene, CDR3 protein. D genes are given only for firm matches.

TRBV5-5	TRBD1	TRBJ1-5	ASSWGDRGNQPQH
TRBV7-9	-	TRBJ2-1	ASSFGLSYNEQF
TRBV5-1	-	TRBJ1-2	ASSPGDGIYGYT
TRBV10-2	-	TRBJ2-2	ASSESTWNTGELF
TRBV2	-	TRBJ1-1	ASRAWAQGTEAF
TRBV7-2	-	TRBJ1-5	ASSLGQHQPQH
TRBV5-1	-	TRBJ1-3	ASSLGGVLSSGNTIY
TRBV7-2	TRBD2	TRBJ2-7	ASSWTSGRIEQY
TRBV7-7	-	TRBJ2-3	ASGRGGSTDTQY
TRBV7-7	-	TRBJ2-1	ASRGYPYNEQF
TRBV15	-	TRBJ2-2	ATSRDVGYTGELF
TRBV19	-	TRBJ1-2	ASSPRRGSSGYT
TRBV5-1	-	TRBJ2-7	ASSFGFGGHDVSYEQY
TRBV6-1	-	TRBJ1-1	ASRTPGVNTEAF
TRBV5-1	-	TRBJ1-1	ASSLGWGTGTEAF
TRBV27	TRBD1	TRBJ1-2	ASSLVGRGHGYT
TRBV7-3	TRBD1	TRBJ1-1	ASSVDRVVRTEAF
TRBV5-1	-	TRBJ1-1	ASSLVKGETEAF
TRBV15	-	TRBJ1-1	ATSSSGLVGWAF
TRBV25-1	-	TRBJ2-3	ASMRWEIPDTQY
TRBV14	-	TRBJ1-1	ASSQDWGHINTEAF
TRBV28	-	TRBJ1-2	ASSHPTQGYGYT
TRBV29-1	TRBD1	TRBJ2-7	SVLSGQGADEQY
TRBV6-1	-	TRBJ1-1	ASSEAGPQVGTEAF
TRBV7-3	TRBD1	TRBJ2-1	ASSSTSDREQF
TRBV6-1	-	TRBJ1-5	ASSELQSNQPQH
TRBV6-5	TRBD1	TRBJ1-6	ASRTGDHNSPLH
TRBV28	-	TRBJ2-3	ASSWATDTQY
TRBV27	TRBD2	TRBJ2-1	ASRPLSGSPYNEQF
TRBV29-1	-	TRBJ2-5	SYRLMGETQY
TRBV5-4	-	TRBJ2-7	ASSLARGDYEQY
TRBV9	-	TRBJ1-3	ASSVEGSSGNTIY
TRBV7-3	TRBD1	TRBJ2-2	ASSSGQGNTGELF
TRBV5-1	TRBD1	TRBJ2-7	ASSLGAGQGVHEQY